What follows are 15 T cell receptor beta chains derived from one specimen sequenced in a study of cytomegalovirus exposure and HLA in healthy donors. The PCR used 60 Vbeta and 13 Jbeta primers. Sequenced by immunoSEQ multiplex PCR; TCRdb stores in-frame clones only, minus some. The sample includes 90,000 to 150,000 clones, around 77% of them seen just once. The sequencing input was PBMCs. All receptors come from a man between 45 and 60 years old in good health and CMV-seropositive.

This clone was detected only a few times. DNA of the CDR3: TGCGCCAGCAGCCAATTAGCGGGAGTAGGTACCGGGGAGCTGTTTTTT. Encoded protein: CASSQLAGVGTGELFF. This chain links TRBV4-1 with TRBJ2-2, with 9 bases fitting TRBD2. Germline loops: CDR1 MGHRA, CDR2 YSYEKL. The V segment lost 2 bases and the J segment 5 bases; nucleotides outside the gene matches: 6. This CDR3 is built from 16 residues.

The chain uses TRBV6-5 and TRBJ2-1; D is perhaps TRBD2 (6 bases). The germline V gene has CDR1 MNHEY and CDR2 SVGAGI. V lost 0 bases, J lost 4 bases, and 13 bases lay in between. The CDR3 runs to 16 residues. Here the CDR3 DNA reads TGTGCCAGCAGTTACTCGGGGCAGGGACTTTACAATGAGCAGTTCTTC. Translation: CASSYSGQGLYNEQFF.

This clone was recorded only once. The V gene is TRBV7-9, the J gene TRBJ1-4, with 9 bases that match TRBD1. CDR1 SEHNR and CDR2 FQNEAQ come from the germline V gene (reference sequence). V lost 1 base and J lost 8; bases outside the gene matches: 2. This CDR3 is built from 14 residues. In DNA form, the CDR3 reads TGTGCCAGCAGCTTAGGGACAGGGGTGGAAAAACTGTTTTTT. Its translation is CASSLGTGVEKLFF.

The chain carries TRBV18 and TRBJ2-7; TRBD1 agrees at 11 bases. Losses at the gene ends were 0 bases for V and 1 base for J; bases not matched to a gene: 11. The CDR3 has 19 residues. Germline V gives CDR1 KGHSH, CDR2 LQKENI. The CDR3 DNA sequence: TGTGCCAGCTCACCACCGAGCGGACAGGGGGCCGGTGGGTCCTACGAGCAGTACTTC. Translating gives CASSPPSGQGAGGSYEQYF.

V gene TRBV4-3 combines with J gene TRBJ2-1, with 9 bases that match TRBD2. Germline CDR1 and CDR2: LGHNA and YSLEER. This CDR3 has 17 amino acids. V trimming: 1 base; J trimming: 8 bases; junction bases outside the gene matches: 12. The CDR3 DNA reads as TGCGCCAGCAGCCAAGGTCTCCCAGCGGGAGGCCACCATGAGCAGTTCTTC. Amino acids: CASSQGLPAGGHHEQFF.

V usage is TRBV10-2 and J usage is TRBJ2-7; D unresolved. CDR1 WSHSY and CDR2 SAAADI come from the germline V gene. The CDR3 has 11 residues. V was clipped by 2 bases and J by 5 bases, with 4 bases between them. The chain's CDR3 is CASSEVNEQYF. The CDR3 DNA is TGCGCCAGCAGTGAGGTAAACGAGCAGTACTTC.

The rearrangement links TRBV7-7 to TRBJ2-5; 7 bases map to TRBD2. The junction had 8 bases not matched to a gene; V was cut back by 5 bases and J by 5 bases. In germline, CDR1 is SSHAT, CDR2 FNYEAQ (reference sequence). The CDR3 is made up of 14 amino acids. The CDR3 DNA is TGTGCCAGCAGCCCAACCCCGCGGGGGGAGACCCAGTACTTC. It translates to CASSPTPRGETQYF.

This chain joins TRBV4-1 and TRBJ2-7, with 8 nucleotides matching TRBD2. CDR3 length: 15 amino acids. The V segment lost 2 bases and the J segment 2 bases; nucleotides outside the gene matches: 5. Germline-derived CDR1 and CDR2 are MGHRA and YSYEKL. CDR3 region: CASSQHLAGPYEQYF. CDR3 sequence (DNA): TGCGCCAGCAGCCAACACCTAGCGGGCCCCTACGAGCAGTACTTC.

This clone was observed a handful of times. The chain has TRBV4-1 and TRBJ2-7; 8 bases fit TRBD2. CDR3 length equals 19 residues. Trimming cost V 1 base and J 0 bases; bases outside gene matches: 14. Germline V gene lookup returns CDR1 MGHRA and CDR2 YSYEKL. The CDR3 loop reads CASSQGLRGTSPYSYEQYF. Written as DNA, the CDR3 is TGCGCCAGCAGCCAAGGACTCCGCGGGACTAGTCCTTACTCCTACGAGCAGTACTTC.

The sample holds a few counts of this clone. This chain links TRBV5-6 with TRBJ1-1, with 7 positions matching TRBD1. From germline, CDR1 is SGHDT and CDR2 YYEEEE. There are 18 residues in the CDR3. The V segment lost 4 bases and the J segment 0 bases; nucleotides outside the gene matches: 15. CDR3: CASSPFQGGISMNTEAFF. The DNA for the CDR3 is TGTGCCAGCAGCCCTTTCCAGGGGGGCATTTCCATGAACACTGAAGCTTTCTTT. Variable domain in full (rest from reference TRBV5-6 and TRBJ1-1): DAGVTQSPTHLIKTRGQQVTLRCSPKSGHDTVSWYQQALGQGPQFIFQYYEEEERQRGNFPDRFSGHQFPNYSSELNVNALLLGDSALYLCASSPFQGGISMNTEAFFGQGTRLTVV.

The gene calls are TRBV6-5 and TRBJ2-2, with 9 bases that match TRBD1. Per germline, CDR1 MNHEY and CDR2 SVGAGI. V was clipped by 1 base and J by 4 bases; unmatched bases: 4. This CDR3 region has 16 residues. The CDR3: CASSYWGQGRTGELFF. The CDR3 coding sequence is TGTGCCAGCAGTTACTGGGGACAGGGCCGCACCGGGGAGCTGTTTTTT.

The V gene is TRBV5-1, the J gene TRBJ2-2, with TRBD1 matching over 9 bases. Germline V CDR1 and CDR2: SGHRS, YFSETQ. This CDR3 has 17 amino acids. Unmatched junction bases numbered 10, after V lost 2 bases and J lost 5 bases. The CDR3 sequence: CASSLYPTGQGTGELFF. As DNA, the CDR3 is TGCGCCAGCAGCTTATACCCCACGGGACAGGGTACCGGGGAGCTGTTTTTT. The variable domain in full, completed from reference TRBV5-1 and TRBJ2-2, reads KAGVTQTPRYLIKTRGQQVTLSCSPISGHRSVSWYQQTPGQGLQFLFEYFSETQRNKGNFPGRFSGRQFSNSRSEMNVSTLELGDSALYLCASSLYPTGQGTGELFFGEGSRLTVL.

The chain uses TRBV18 and TRBJ1-2; D may be TRBD1 (5 bases). V was trimmed by 6 bases and J by 8 bases, leaving 10 bases between them. Germline-derived CDR1 and CDR2 are KGHSH and LQKENI. There are 11 residues in the CDR3. CDR3 loop: CASSAGAGYTF. The CDR3, as DNA: TGTGCCAGCTCGGCTGGGGCGGGCTACACCTTC.

The CDR3 sequence: CASSYNPEDNYGYTF. CDR3 bases: TGTGCCAGCAGTTACAACCCCGAGGATAACTATGGCTACACCTTC. The J gene is TRBJ1-2, the V gene TRBV6-6; D gene ambiguous. V gave up 2 bases and J gave up 1 base, with 11 bases separating them. The CDR3 contains 15 residues. Germline lookup yields CDR1 MNHNY and CDR2 SVGAGI (reference sequence).

Ten or more counts support this clone. The gene calls are TRBV6-4 and TRBJ2-3, with 8 nucleotides matching TRBD2. CDR3 length: 14 residues. Unmatched junction bases numbered 3, after V lost 6 bases and J lost 1 base. CDR1 and CDR2 from the germline V gene are MRHNA and SNTAGT. The CDR3 bases are TGTGCCAGCAGCCCAGCGGGGGGCACAGATACGCAGTATTTT. Translated, it gives CASSPAGGTDTQYF.